A selection of T cell receptor beta chains follows, all from one sample in a study of Ad26.COV2.S vaccination and SARS-CoV-2 variants. The repertoire was sequenced with immunoSEQ multiplex PCR; TCRdb's copy has only in-frame clones and lacks some. Among more than 250,000 clones, 70% to 90% were seen once, and the ten largest hold roughly 3.5%. The sample here was peripheral blood, taken in a trial of Ad26.COV2.S vaccine versus placebo. These receptors came from a person aged 18-60 years who received the Ad26.COV2.S COVID-19 vaccine or a placebo. The CDR3 runs from the conserved cysteine through the conserved F or W. The D gene is left open where the match is weak. Not every row has a clone size; where given, it reads once, few, many or a size class.

abundance: few; v_gene: TRBV2; d_gene: NA; j_gene: TRBJ1-6; CDR3nt: TGTGCCAGCAGTGAACGGGGGACAAGCAATTCACCCCTCCACTTT; CDR3aa: CASSERGTSNSPLHF
abundance: NA; v_gene: TRBV3-1/TRBV3-2; d_gene: TRBD2; j_gene: TRBJ2-7; CDR3nt: TGTGCCAGCAGCCTCGGACTAGACTCCTACGAGCAGTACTTC; CDR3aa: CASSLGLDSYEQYF
abundance: NA; v_gene: TRBV30; d_gene: TRBD1; j_gene: TRBJ2-3; CDR3nt: TGTGCCTGCCGGGACAGGGGGGCAGATACGCAGTATTTT; CDR3aa: CACRDRGADTQYF
abundance: NA; v_gene: TRBV30; d_gene: NA; j_gene: TRBJ2-7; CDR3nt: TGTGCCTGGAGACAGGGTAAGCAGTACTTC; CDR3aa: CAWRQGKQYF
abundance: NA; v_gene: TRBV10-2; d_gene: TRBD1; j_gene: TRBJ1-5; CDR3nt: TGCGCCAGCAGTGCAAACAGGGGGAAGGAGCCCCAGCATTTT; CDR3aa: CASSANRGKEPQHF
abundance: NA; v_gene: TRBV28; d_gene: NA; j_gene: TRBJ2-1; CDR3nt: TGTGCCAGCAGTTTATTAGTGGGGGCGGGAGTGCCATCCTACAATGAGCAGTTCTTC; CDR3aa: CASSLLVGAGVPSYNEQFF
abundance: NA; v_gene: TRBV6-5; d_gene: NA; j_gene: TRBJ1-4; CDR3nt: TGTGCCAGCAGTTACTCACACTACGGCGGGAATGAAAAACTGTTTTTT; CDR3aa: CASSYSHYGGNEKLFF
abundance: NA; v_gene: TRBV29-1; d_gene: NA; j_gene: TRBJ2-1; CDR3nt: TGCAGCGTTGGGGGCCCCAGGAGCAGCAATGAGCAGTTCTTC; CDR3aa: CSVGGPRSSNEQFF
abundance: NA; v_gene: TRBV24-1; d_gene: NA; j_gene: TRBJ2-2; CDR3nt: TGTGCCACCAGTGTAGGGGGAGACACCGGGGAGCTGTTTTTT; CDR3aa: CATSVGGDTGELFF
abundance: few; v_gene: TRBV20-1; d_gene: NA; j_gene: TRBJ2-7; CDR3nt: TGCAGTGCTAAGGACGGTTACGAGCAGTACTTC; CDR3aa: CSAKDGYEQYF
abundance: few; v_gene: TRBV20-1; d_gene: TRBD2; j_gene: TRBJ2-2; CDR3nt: TGCAGTGCTAGTCAGGGGCGGGGGGTTACCGGGGAGCTGTTTTTT; CDR3aa: CSASQGRGVTGELFF
abundance: NA; v_gene: TRBV30; d_gene: NA; j_gene: TRBJ1-1; CDR3nt: TGTGCCTGGAGTGGTCGAGCTGCAGGGAGTGAGACTGAAGCTTTCTTT; CDR3aa: CAWSGRAAGSETEAFF
abundance: NA; v_gene: TRBV7-3; d_gene: NA; j_gene: TRBJ1-2; CDR3nt: TGTGCCAGCAGCTTAGCGTCTATCTACACCTTC; CDR3aa: CASSLASIYTF
abundance: NA; v_gene: TRBV6-5; d_gene: NA; j_gene: TRBJ2-7; CDR3nt: TGTGCCAGCACATGGGACCGCACTCTCTCCTACGAGCAGTACTTC; CDR3aa: CASTWDRTLSYEQYF
abundance: NA; v_gene: TRBV5-6; d_gene: NA; j_gene: TRBJ2-2; CDR3nt: TGTGCCAGCAGCTTGGGACCGATGAACACCGGGGAGCTGTTTTTT; CDR3aa: CASSLGPMNTGELFF
abundance: NA; v_gene: TRBV28; d_gene: NA; j_gene: TRBJ2-2; CDR3nt: TGTGCCAGCAGTCCAAGGACTATCCTCCCCGGGGAGCTGTTTTTT; CDR3aa: CASSPRTILPGELFF
abundance: NA; v_gene: TRBV7-2; d_gene: NA; j_gene: TRBJ2-7; CDR3nt: TGTGCCAGCAGCTTAATGGGGGCGGGAGCAACATGGTCCGAGCAGTACTTC; CDR3aa: CASSLMGAGATWSEQYF
abundance: NA; v_gene: TRBV18; d_gene: NA; j_gene: TRBJ1-5; CDR3nt: TGTGCCAGCTCACCACTAGGGAGGACGAGGGTGGATCAGCCCCAGCATTTT; CDR3aa: CASSPLGRTRVDQPQHF
abundance: NA; v_gene: TRBV6-2/TRBV6-3; d_gene: NA; j_gene: TRBJ1-2; CDR3nt: TGTGCCAGCAGTTATGGTCATTTTTCTAACTATGGCTACACCTTC; CDR3aa: CASSYGHFSNYGYTF
abundance: NA; v_gene: TRBV5-1; d_gene: TRBD2; j_gene: TRBJ2-1; CDR3nt: TGCGCCAGCAGCGCGACCTTACTAGCGGGAACATACAATGAGCAGTTCTTC; CDR3aa: CASSATLLAGTYNEQFF
abundance: few; v_gene: TRBV7-9; d_gene: NA; j_gene: TRBJ2-7; CDR3nt: TGTGCCAGCAGCTTGGGCCAGTCTAGTTCCTACGAGCAGTACTTC; CDR3aa: CASSLGQSSSYEQYF
abundance: NA; v_gene: TRBV6-4; d_gene: NA; j_gene: TRBJ1-1; CDR3nt: TGTGCCAGCAGTACCACACAGGGTACTGAAGCTTTCTTT; CDR3aa: CASSTTQGTEAFF
abundance: once; v_gene: TRBV7-9; d_gene: NA; j_gene: TRBJ1-1; CDR3nt: TGTGCCAGCAGCCTGGAAGTTGAAGCTTTCTTT; CDR3aa: CASSLEVEAFF
abundance: few; v_gene: TRBV5-1; d_gene: NA; j_gene: TRBJ1-1; CDR3nt: TGCGCCAGCAGGGAGGGGAACACTGAAGCTTTCTTT; CDR3aa: CASREGNTEAFF
abundance: NA; v_gene: TRBV7-2; d_gene: NA; j_gene: TRBJ2-2; CDR3nt: TGTGCCAGCAGCCGCGGACAGACCGACGGGGAGCTGTTTTTT; CDR3aa: CASSRGQTDGELFF
abundance: NA; v_gene: TRBV18; d_gene: NA; j_gene: TRBJ1-2; CDR3nt: TGTGCCAGCTCACCATTTGAGGGGCGCGACTATGGCTACACCTTC; CDR3aa: CASSPFEGRDYGYTF
abundance: once; v_gene: TRBV30; d_gene: NA; j_gene: TRBJ1-5; CDR3nt: TGTGCCTGGAGTGCCCTTGATGGGTATCAGCCCCAGCATTTT; CDR3aa: CAWSALDGYQPQHF
abundance: NA; v_gene: TRBV28; d_gene: NA; j_gene: TRBJ2-5; CDR3nt: TGTGCCAGCCTAGGGGAGACCCAGTACTTC; CDR3aa: CASLGETQYF
abundance: NA; v_gene: TRBV19; d_gene: TRBD2; j_gene: TRBJ2-3; CDR3nt: TGTGCCAGTAGTCTCGGGACTAGCGGGGGAACAGATACGCAGTATTTT; CDR3aa: CASSLGTSGGTDTQYF
abundance: NA; v_gene: TRBV4-1; d_gene: TRBD1; j_gene: TRBJ1-5; CDR3nt: TGCGCCAGCAGCCCGGGGACAGGGGGCTTGCAGCCCCAGCATTTT; CDR3aa: CASSPGTGGLQPQHF
abundance: NA; v_gene: TRBV7-8; d_gene: NA; j_gene: TRBJ1-1; CDR3nt: TGTGCCAGCAGAAAAGCTGGGGTGAACACTGAAGCTTTCTTT; CDR3aa: CASRKAGVNTEAFF
abundance: NA; v_gene: TRBV19; d_gene: NA; j_gene: TRBJ2-3; CDR3nt: TGTGCCAGTAGTGACGGAGCTGCCAGGGGCACAGATACGCAGTATTTT; CDR3aa: CASSDGAARGTDTQYF
abundance: NA; v_gene: TRBV7-8; d_gene: NA; j_gene: TRBJ1-3; CDR3nt: TGTGCCAGCAGCTCCCTAGGTCGGGGATCTGGAAACACCATATATTTT; CDR3aa: CASSSLGRGSGNTIYF
abundance: NA; v_gene: TRBV9; d_gene: NA; j_gene: TRBJ2-3; CDR3nt: TGTGCCAGCAGCGTAGGTGAGGGCAGTGAAGATACGCAGTATTTT; CDR3aa: CASSVGEGSEDTQYF
abundance: NA; v_gene: TRBV10-3; d_gene: NA; j_gene: TRBJ1-5; CDR3nt: TGTGCCATCAGTGACAGGGATAGCAATCAGCCCCAGCATTTT; CDR3aa: CAISDRDSNQPQHF
abundance: NA; v_gene: TRBV28; d_gene: NA; j_gene: TRBJ2-3; CDR3nt: TGTGCCAGCAGTTTAATCACAGATACGCAGTATTTT; CDR3aa: CASSLITDTQYF
abundance: NA; v_gene: TRBV7-2; d_gene: NA; j_gene: TRBJ1-3; CDR3nt: TGTGCCAGCAGCTTACTACAGGCTGTTATAACAAACACCATATATTTT; CDR3aa: CASSLLQAVITNTIYF
abundance: NA; v_gene: TRBV7-9; d_gene: NA; j_gene: TRBJ2-2; CDR3nt: TGTGCCAGCAGCCGGCAGAACACCGGGGAGCTGTTTTTT; CDR3aa: CASSRQNTGELFF
abundance: NA; v_gene: TRBV19; d_gene: NA; j_gene: TRBJ2-1; CDR3nt: TGTGCCAGTAGCCCAGGGTTGTACAATGAGCAGTTCTTC; CDR3aa: CASSPGLYNEQFF
abundance: NA; v_gene: TRBV4-1; d_gene: TRBD2; j_gene: TRBJ2-3; CDR3nt: TGCGCCAGCAGCCAAGTTCCCGGGACTAGCGGCACAGATACGCAGTATTTT; CDR3aa: CASSQVPGTSGTDTQYF
abundance: NA; v_gene: TRBV19; d_gene: NA; j_gene: TRBJ1-5; CDR3nt: TGTGCCAGTAGTACTTTTTATCAGCCCCAGCATTTT; CDR3aa: CASSTFYQPQHF
abundance: NA; v_gene: TRBV6-5; d_gene: TRBD1; j_gene: TRBJ1-5; CDR3nt: TGTGCCAGCAGGGGACAGGGGCATCAGCCCCAGCATTTT; CDR3aa: CASRGQGHQPQHF
abundance: NA; v_gene: TRBV4-1; d_gene: TRBD2; j_gene: TRBJ2-1; CDR3nt: TGCGCCAGCAGCCAGAGGATGGGACTAGTAACTGAGCAGTTCTTC; CDR3aa: CASSQRMGLVTEQFF
abundance: NA; v_gene: TRBV7-2; d_gene: NA; j_gene: TRBJ1-1; CDR3nt: TGTGCCAGCAGCTCACGGGCCGGTTTGAACACTGAAGCTTTCTTT; CDR3aa: CASSSRAGLNTEAFF
abundance: NA; v_gene: TRBV5-8; d_gene: NA; j_gene: TRBJ2-7; CDR3nt: TGTGCCAGCATGCTTGGGTACAGCCGATGGAACTTC; CDR3aa: CASMLGYSRWNF
abundance: NA; v_gene: TRBV11-3; d_gene: TRBD2; j_gene: TRBJ2-1; CDR3nt: TGTGCCAGCAGCTCCCGGACTAGCGAGGAGCAGTTCTTC; CDR3aa: CASSSRTSEEQFF
abundance: NA; v_gene: TRBV3-1/TRBV3-2; d_gene: NA; j_gene: TRBJ1-6; CDR3nt: TGTGCCAGCAGCCAAGTCTGGACAAAAGATTCACCCCTCCACTTT; CDR3aa: CASSQVWTKDSPLHF
abundance: NA; v_gene: TRBV2; d_gene: NA; j_gene: TRBJ1-1; CDR3nt: TGTGCCAGCAGTTCCGAGCAGGGTATCACTGAAGCTTTCTTT; CDR3aa: CASSSEQGITEAFF
abundance: once; v_gene: TRBV2; d_gene: NA; j_gene: TRBJ2-1; CDR3nt: TGTGCCAGCAGCCTACTTCGGGGAGTAACGGACACGAGTGAGCAGTTCTTC; CDR3aa: CASSLLRGVTDTSEQFF
abundance: NA; v_gene: TRBV30; d_gene: TRBD2; j_gene: TRBJ2-7; CDR3nt: TGTGCCTGGACACCTGGACTAGCGGGGGGCCCCCTCTCCTACGAGCAGTACTTC; CDR3aa: CAWTPGLAGGPLSYEQYF
abundance: few; v_gene: TRBV19; d_gene: TRBD2; j_gene: TRBJ2-2; CDR3nt: TGTGCCAGTAGTGTGGGACTATCTGCCGGGGAGCTGTTTTTT; CDR3aa: CASSVGLSAGELFF
abundance: few; v_gene: TRBV14; d_gene: TRBD2; j_gene: TRBJ2-3; CDR3nt: TGTGCCAGCAGCCAAGGCGGGAGAGGGTATACGCAGTATTTT; CDR3aa: CASSQGGRGYTQYF